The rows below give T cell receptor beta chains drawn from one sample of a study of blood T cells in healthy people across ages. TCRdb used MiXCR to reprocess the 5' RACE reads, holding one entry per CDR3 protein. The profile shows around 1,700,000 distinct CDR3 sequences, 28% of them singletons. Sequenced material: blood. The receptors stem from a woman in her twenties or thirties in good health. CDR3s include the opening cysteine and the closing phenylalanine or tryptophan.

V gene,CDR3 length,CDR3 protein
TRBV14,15,CASSQQGQGLGEQYF
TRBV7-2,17,CASSLVGTSGAGNEQYF
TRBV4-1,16,CASSQVAGQGMYEQFF
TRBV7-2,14,CASGGGGSYNEQYF
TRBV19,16,CARLFLWTGGDEKLFF
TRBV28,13,CASSTYGNGEAFF
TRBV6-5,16,CASSRGTSGDPYEQYF
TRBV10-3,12,CAIRGTGNEAFF
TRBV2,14,CASRGQGDRGEQYF
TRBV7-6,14,CASSAPGDNNEQFF
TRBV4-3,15,CASSRDSRDTDTQYF
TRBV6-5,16,CASSYGSLVGNSPLHF
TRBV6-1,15,CASSRSGVFTDTQYF
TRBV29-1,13,CSVDRTWNYGYTF
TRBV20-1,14,CSARAQGALPGYTF
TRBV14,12,CASSHVFEGKFF
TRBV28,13,CASSFYRVYVQYF
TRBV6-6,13,CASSPMALQPQHF
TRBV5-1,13,CASSLTGVGEAFF
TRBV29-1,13,CSVVSSATYEQYF
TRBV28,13,CAITTPGNYGYTF
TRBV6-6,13,CASTYGGPYEQYF
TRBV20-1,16,CSARAGPSSYNSPLHF
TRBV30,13,CAWETDGGYEQFF
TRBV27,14,CASSFGTFLNEQFF
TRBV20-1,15,CSARDAGTDNSPLHF
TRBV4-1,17,CASSQAIPRTSNEKLFF
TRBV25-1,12,CASSGTGIEQYF
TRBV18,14,CASSPTQGRNEQFF
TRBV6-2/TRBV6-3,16,CASSPPGPSGANVRTF
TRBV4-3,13,CASSQGLIYEQYF
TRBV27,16,CASSSRASGGTGELFF
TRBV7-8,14,CASSLEVKTYEQYF